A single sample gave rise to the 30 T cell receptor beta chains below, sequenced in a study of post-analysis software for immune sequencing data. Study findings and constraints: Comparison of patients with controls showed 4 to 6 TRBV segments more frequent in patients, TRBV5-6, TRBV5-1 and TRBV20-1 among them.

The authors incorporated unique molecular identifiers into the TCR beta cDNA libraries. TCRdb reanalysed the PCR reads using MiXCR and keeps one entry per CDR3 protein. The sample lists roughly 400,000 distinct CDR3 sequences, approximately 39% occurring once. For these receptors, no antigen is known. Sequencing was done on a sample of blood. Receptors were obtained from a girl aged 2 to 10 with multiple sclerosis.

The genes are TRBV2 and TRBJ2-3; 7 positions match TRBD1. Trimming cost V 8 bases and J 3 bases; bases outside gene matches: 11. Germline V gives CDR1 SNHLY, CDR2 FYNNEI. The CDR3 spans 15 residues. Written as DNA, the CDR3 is TGTGCCAGCCAAAGCCCGACAGGGAAGACAGATACGCAGTATTTT. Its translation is CASQSPTGKTDTQYF.

The CDR3 sequence is CASSFPLTIYNEQYF. CDR3 nucleotides: TGTGCCAGCAGCTTTCCGCTAACCATATACAATGAGCAGTACTTC. The chain couples TRBV7-9 to TRBJ2-1; unclear D gene. The end of the DNA is better explained by TRBJ2-7, so the J call may be wrong. Germline CDR1 SEHNR, CDR2 FQNEAQ (reference sequence). The CDR3 consists of 15 residues.

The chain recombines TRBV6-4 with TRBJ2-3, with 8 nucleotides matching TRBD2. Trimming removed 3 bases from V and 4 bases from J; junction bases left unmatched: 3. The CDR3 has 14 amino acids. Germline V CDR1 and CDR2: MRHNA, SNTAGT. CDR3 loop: CASSETSGADTQYF. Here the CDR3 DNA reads TGTGCCAGCAGTGAAACTAGCGGAGCAGATACGCAGTATTTT.

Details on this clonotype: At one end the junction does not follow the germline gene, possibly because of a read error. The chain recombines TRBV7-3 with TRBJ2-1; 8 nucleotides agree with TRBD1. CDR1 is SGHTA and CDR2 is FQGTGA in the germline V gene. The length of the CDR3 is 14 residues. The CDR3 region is CAGSLRQGSNEQFF. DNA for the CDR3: TGTGCCGGCAGCTTACGACAGGGGTCCAATGAGCAGTTCTTC.

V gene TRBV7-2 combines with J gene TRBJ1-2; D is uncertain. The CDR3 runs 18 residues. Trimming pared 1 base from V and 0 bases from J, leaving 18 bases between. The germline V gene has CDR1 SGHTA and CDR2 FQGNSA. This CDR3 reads CASSLEVVGPVTNYGYTF. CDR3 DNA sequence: TGTGCCAGCAGCTTAGAGGTGGTTGGTCCGGTAACTAACTATGGCTACACCTTC.

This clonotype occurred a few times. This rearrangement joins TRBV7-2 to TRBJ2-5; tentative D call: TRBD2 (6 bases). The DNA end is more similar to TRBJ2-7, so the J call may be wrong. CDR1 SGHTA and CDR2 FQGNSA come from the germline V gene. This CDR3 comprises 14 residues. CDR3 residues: CASSFGGKAYEQYF. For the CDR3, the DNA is TGTGCCAGCAGCTTCGGAGGGAAGGCCTACGAGCAGTACTTC.

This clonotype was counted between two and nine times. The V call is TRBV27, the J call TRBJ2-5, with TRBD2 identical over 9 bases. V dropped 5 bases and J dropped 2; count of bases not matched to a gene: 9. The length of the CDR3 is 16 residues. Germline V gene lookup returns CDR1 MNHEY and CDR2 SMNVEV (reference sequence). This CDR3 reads CASSGQAGGPQETQYF. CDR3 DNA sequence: TGTGCCAGCAGTGGCCAAGCGGGAGGCCCGCAAGAGACCCAGTACTTC.

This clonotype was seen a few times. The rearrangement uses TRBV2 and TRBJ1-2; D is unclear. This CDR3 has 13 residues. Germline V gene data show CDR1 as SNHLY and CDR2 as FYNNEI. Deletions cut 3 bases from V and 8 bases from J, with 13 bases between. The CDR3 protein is CASSDGILGGYTF. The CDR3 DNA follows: TGTGCCAGCAGTGACGGAATTTTGGGGGGCTACACCTTC.

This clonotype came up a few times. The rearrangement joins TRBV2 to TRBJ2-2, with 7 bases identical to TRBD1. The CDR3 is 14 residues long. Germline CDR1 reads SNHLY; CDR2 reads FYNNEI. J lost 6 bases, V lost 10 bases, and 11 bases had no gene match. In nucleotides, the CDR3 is TGTGCCACAAACCGACAGGGAACCCCCGGGGAGCTGTTTTTT. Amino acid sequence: CATNRQGTPGELFF. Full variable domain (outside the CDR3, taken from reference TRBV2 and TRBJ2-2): EPEVTQTPSHQVTQMGQEVILRCVPISNHLYFYWYRQILGQKVEFLVSFYNNEISEKSEIFDDQFSVERPDGSNFTLKIRSTKLEDSAMYFCATNRQGTPGELFFGEGSRLTVL.

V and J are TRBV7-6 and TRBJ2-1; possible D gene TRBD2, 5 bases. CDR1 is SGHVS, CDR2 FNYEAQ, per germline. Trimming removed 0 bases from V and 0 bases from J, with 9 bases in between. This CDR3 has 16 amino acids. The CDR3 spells CASSLAGERSYNEQFF. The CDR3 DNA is TGTGCCAGCAGCTTAGCGGGAGAACGCTCCTACAATGAGCAGTTCTTC. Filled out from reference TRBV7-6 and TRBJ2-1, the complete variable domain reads GAGVSQSPRYKVTKRGQDVALRCDPISGHVSLYWYRQALGQGPEFLTYFNYEAQQDKSGLPNDRFSAERPEGSISTLTIQRTEQRDSAMYRCASSLAGERSYNEQFFGPGTRLTVL.

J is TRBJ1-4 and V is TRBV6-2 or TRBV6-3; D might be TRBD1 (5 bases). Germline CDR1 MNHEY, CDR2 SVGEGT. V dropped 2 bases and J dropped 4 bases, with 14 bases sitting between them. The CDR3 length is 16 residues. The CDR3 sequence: CASSYLGTADNEKLFF. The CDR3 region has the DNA TGTGCCAGCAGTTACCTTGGGACGGCGGATAATGAAAAACTGTTTTTT.

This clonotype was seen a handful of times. CDR3 region: CASKAATYEQYF. CDR3 coding DNA: TGTGCCAGCAAGGCGGCTACCTACGAGCAGTACTTC. This rearrangement joins TRBV25-1 to TRBJ2-7; D is ambiguous. CDR3 size: 12 residues. The V gene lost 7 bases and the J gene lost 2 bases, with 9 bases spanning the gap. From germline, CDR1 is MGHDK and CDR2 SYGVNS.

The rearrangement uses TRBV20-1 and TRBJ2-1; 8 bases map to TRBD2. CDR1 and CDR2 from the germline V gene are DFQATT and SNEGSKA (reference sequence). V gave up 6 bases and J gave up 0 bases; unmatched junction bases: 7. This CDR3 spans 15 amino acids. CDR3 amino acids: CSASPAGGSYNEQFF. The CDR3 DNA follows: TGCAGTGCCTCCCCGGCGGGGGGCTCCTACAATGAGCAGTTCTTC.

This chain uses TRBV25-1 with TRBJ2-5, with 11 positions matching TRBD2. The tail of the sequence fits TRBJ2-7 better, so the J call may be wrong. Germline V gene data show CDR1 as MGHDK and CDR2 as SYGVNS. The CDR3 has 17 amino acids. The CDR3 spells CASSAPESGTSGYEQYF. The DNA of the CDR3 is TGTGCCAGCAGTGCTCCAGAGTCCGGGACTAGCGGCTACGAGCAGTACTTC.

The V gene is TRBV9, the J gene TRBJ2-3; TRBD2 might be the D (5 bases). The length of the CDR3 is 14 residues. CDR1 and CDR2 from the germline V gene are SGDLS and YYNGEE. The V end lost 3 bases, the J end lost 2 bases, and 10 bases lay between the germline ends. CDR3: CASSGGLYTDTQYF. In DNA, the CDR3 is TGTGCCAGCAGCGGAGGGTTATACACAGATACGCAGTATTTT. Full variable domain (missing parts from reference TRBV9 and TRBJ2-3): DSGVTQTPKHLITATGQRVTLRCSPRSGDLSVYWYQQSLDQGLQFLIQYYNGEERAKGNILERFSAQQFPDLHSELNLSSLELGDSALYFCASSGGLYTDTQYFGPGTRLTVL.

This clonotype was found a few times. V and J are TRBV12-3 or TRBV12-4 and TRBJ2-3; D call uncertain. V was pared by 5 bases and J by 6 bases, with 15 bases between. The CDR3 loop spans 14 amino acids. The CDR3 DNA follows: TGTGCCAGCAGTCCTCCAGACTTGACGGATACGCAGTATTTT. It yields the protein CASSPPDLTDTQYF.

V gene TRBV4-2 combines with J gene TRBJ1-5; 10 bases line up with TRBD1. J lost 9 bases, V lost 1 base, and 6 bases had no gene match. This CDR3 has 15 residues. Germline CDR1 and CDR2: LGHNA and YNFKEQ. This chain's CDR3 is CASSQGGQGGRPQHF. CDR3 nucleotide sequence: TGTGCCAGCAGCCAAGGTGGACAGGGGGGGCGGCCCCAGCATTTT.

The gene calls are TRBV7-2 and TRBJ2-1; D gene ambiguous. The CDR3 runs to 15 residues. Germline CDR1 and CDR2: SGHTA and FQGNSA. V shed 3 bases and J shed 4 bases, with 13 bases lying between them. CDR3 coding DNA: TGTGCCAGCAGCTTGATGATAATAGTATACAATGAGCAGTTCTTC. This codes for CASSLMIIVYNEQFF. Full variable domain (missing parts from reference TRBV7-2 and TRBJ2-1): GAGVSQSPSNKVTEKGKDVELRCDPISGHTALYWYRQSLGQGLEFLIYFQGNSAPDKSGLPSDRFSAERTGGSVSTLTIQRTQQEDSAVYLCASSLMIIVYNEQFFGPGTRLTVL.

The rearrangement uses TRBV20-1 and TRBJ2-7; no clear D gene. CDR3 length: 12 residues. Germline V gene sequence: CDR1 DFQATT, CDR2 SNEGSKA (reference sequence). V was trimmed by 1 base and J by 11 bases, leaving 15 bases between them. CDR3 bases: TGCAGTGCTAGAGTCCCCCCCAAGGAAGAGTACTTC. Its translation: CSARVPPKEEYF.

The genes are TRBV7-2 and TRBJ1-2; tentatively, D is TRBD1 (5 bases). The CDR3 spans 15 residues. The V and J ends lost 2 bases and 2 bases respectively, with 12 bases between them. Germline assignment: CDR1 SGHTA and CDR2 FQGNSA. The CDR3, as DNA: TGTGCCAGCAGCTTACGTCAGGGACGGAACTATGGCTACACCTTC. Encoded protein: CASSLRQGRNYGYTF.

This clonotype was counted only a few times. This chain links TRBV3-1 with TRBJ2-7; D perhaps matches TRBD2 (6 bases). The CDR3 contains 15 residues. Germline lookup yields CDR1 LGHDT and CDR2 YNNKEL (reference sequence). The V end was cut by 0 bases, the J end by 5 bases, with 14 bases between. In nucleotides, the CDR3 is TGTGCCAGCAGCCAAGAGGCTGGAGGGCGCAACGAGCAGTACTTC. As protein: CASSQEAGGRNEQYF.

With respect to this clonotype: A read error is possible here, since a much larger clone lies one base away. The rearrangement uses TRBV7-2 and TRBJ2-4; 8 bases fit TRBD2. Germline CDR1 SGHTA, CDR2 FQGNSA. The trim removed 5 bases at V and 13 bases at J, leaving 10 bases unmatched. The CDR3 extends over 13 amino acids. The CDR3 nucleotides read TGTGCCAGCAGCCTTACTAGCGGCTACGGGCAGTACTTC. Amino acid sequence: CASSLTSGYGQYF. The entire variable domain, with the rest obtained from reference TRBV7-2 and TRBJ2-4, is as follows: GAGVSQSPSNKVTEKGKDVELRCDPISGHTALYWYRQSLGQGLEFLIYFQGNSAPDKSGLPSDRFSAERTGGSVSTLTIQRTQQEDSAVYLCASSLTSGYGQYFGAGTRLSVL.

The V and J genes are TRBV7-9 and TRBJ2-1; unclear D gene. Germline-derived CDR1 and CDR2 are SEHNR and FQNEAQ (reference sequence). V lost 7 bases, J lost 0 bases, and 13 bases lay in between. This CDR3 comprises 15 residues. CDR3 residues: CASTPLSHSYNEQFF. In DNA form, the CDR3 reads TGTGCCAGCACGCCCTTGAGCCACTCCTACAATGAGCAGTTCTTC.

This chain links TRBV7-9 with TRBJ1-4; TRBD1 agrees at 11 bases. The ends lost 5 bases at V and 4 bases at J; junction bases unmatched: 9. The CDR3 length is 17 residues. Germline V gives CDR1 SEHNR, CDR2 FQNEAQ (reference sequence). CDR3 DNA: TGTGCCAGCAGCGGGGGGACAGGGGGTCCACTTAATGAAAAACTGTTTTTT. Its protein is CASSGGTGGPLNEKLFF. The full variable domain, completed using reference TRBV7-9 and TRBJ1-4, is DTGVSQNPRHKITKRGQNVTFRCDPISEHNRLYWYRQTLGQGPEFLTYFQNEAQLEKSRLLSDRFSAERPKGSFSTLEIQRTEQGDSAMYLCASSGGTGGPLNEKLFFGSGTQLSVL.

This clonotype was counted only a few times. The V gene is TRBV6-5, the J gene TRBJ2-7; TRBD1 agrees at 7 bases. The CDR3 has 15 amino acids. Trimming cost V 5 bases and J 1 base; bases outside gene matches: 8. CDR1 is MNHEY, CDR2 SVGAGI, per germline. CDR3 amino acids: CASSAQGTRSYEQYF. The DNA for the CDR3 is TGTGCCAGCAGTGCACAGGGGACCCGTTCCTACGAGCAGTACTTC.

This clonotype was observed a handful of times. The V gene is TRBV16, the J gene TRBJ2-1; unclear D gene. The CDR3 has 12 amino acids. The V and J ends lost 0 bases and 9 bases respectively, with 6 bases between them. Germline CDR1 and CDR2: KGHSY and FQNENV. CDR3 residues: CASSQSKVEQFF. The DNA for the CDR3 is TGTGCCAGCAGCCAATCTAAGGTTGAGCAGTTCTTC.

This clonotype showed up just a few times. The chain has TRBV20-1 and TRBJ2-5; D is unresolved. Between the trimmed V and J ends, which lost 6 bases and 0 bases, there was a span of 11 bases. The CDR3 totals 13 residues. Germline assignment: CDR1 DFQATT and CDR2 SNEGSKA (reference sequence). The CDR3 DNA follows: TGCAGTGCCCTTCTGGCTCACCAAGAGACCCAGTACTTC. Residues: CSALLAHQETQYF.

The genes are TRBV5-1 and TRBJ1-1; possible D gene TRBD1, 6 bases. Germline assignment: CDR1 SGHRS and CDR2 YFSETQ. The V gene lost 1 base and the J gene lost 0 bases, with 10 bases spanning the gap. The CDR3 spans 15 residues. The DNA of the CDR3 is TGCGCCAGCAGCTTGATTCGGGACATGAACACTGAAGCTTTCTTT. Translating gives CASSLIRDMNTEAFF. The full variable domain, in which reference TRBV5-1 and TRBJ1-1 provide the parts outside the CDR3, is KAGVTQTPRYLIKTRGQQVTLSCSPISGHRSVSWYQQTPGQGLQFLFEYFSETQRNKGNFPGRFSGRQFSNSRSEMNVSTLELGDSALYLCASSLIRDMNTEAFFGQGTRLTVV.

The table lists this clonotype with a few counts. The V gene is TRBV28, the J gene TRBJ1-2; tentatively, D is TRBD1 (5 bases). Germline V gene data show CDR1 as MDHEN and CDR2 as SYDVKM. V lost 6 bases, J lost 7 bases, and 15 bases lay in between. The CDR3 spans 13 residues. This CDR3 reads CASRSGLVGGYTF. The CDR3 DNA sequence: TGTGCCAGCAGGTCAGGGCTTGTGGGTGGCTACACCTTC.

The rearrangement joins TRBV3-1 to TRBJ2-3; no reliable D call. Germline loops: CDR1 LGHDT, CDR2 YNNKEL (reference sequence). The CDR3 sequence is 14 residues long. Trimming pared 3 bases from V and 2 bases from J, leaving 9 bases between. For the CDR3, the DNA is TGTGCCAGCAGCCAGACCGTTCTCACAGATACGCAGTATTTT. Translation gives CASSQTVLTDTQYF.